This T cell receptor (beta chain) was documented in a study of T cell repertoires in cytomegalovirus infection. General study findings and limits: Adding up the frequency of public TCR beta families identified people who carried CMV plus the relevant HLA.

This clonotype has at least ten counts. Antigen specificity is unknown. Using its own MiXCR run on the reads, TCRdb lists one record per CDR3 protein. The table shows 750,000 to 900,000 distinct CDR3 sequences, with about 27% occurring only once. Germline lookup yields CDR1 SGHVS and CDR2 FQNEAQ. V lost 1 base and J lost 0; bases outside the gene matches: 6. This CDR3 is built from 18 residues. This clonotype was sampled from a human donor in good health (CMV status not recorded). Some clones in this sample may be carry-over from other donors' samples. The chain has TRBV7-8 and TRBJ2-1, with 10 bases aligning to TRBD2. The sequencing used cultured CD8+ T cells from PBMCs, collected from culture after CMV antigen stimulation. The CDR3: CASSLVSGGRGSYNEQFF. In nucleotides, the CDR3 is TGTGCCAGCAGCTTAGTTAGCGGGGGGAGGGGCTCCTACAATGAGCAGTTCTTC.